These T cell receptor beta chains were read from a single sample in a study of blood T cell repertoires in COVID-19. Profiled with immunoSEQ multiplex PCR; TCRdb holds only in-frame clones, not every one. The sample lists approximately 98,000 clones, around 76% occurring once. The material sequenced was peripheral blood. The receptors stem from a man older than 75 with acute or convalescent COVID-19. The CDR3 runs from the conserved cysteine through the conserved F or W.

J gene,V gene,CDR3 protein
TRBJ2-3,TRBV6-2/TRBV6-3,CASSYPAGGMTDTQYF
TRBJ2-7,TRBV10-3,CAIRMRGGIDEQYF
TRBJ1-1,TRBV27,CASSQFANTEAFF
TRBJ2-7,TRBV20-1,CSALDSLEQYF
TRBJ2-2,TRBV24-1,CATSDPDYNTGELFF
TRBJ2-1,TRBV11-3,CASSSRQTQGNEQFF
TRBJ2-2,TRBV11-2,CASSLVAGNTGELFF
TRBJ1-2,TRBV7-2,CASSLGGTDGYTF
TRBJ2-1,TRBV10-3,CAIKPEGDEQFF
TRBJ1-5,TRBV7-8,CASSLAQGAIQPQHF
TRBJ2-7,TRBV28,CASSLRGTGGQQYF
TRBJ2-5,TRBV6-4,CASRLWTGEQETQYF
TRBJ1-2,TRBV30,CAWSRESRDTF
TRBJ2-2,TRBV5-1,CASSLKQGNTGELFF
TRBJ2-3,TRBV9,CASSGQGISTDTQYF
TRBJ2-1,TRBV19,CASSISTSLFF
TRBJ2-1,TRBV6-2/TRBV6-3,CASSRGAWEQFF
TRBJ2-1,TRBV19,CASRGTGMDEQFF
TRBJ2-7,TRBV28,CASSSRGRTYEQYF
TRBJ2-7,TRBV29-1,CSVEKLDREYEQYF
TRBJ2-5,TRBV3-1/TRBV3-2,CASSHFSGGAGETQYF
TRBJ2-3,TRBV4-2,CASSSPGGTDTQYF
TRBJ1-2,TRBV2,CASRGQVTAGGYTF